The 12 T cell receptor beta chains listed next were all sequenced from one sample in a study of blood T cells in healthy people across ages. PCR was performed a second time for about 7 to 11 cycles using a sample-barcoded 5' primer and a J-beta primer mix. TCRdb used MiXCR to reprocess the 5' RACE reads, holding one entry per CDR3 protein. The repertoire includes approximately 1.5 million distinct CDR3 sequences, roughly 43% of them detected once, and about 4.1% sits in the top ten. Sequencing was carried out using blood. The receptors stem from a woman between 18 and 30 years old in good health.

The V gene is TRBV7-3, the J gene TRBJ2-1, with 7 bases matching TRBD2. CDR3 length: 15 residues. From germline, CDR1 is SGHTA and CDR2 FQGTGA. Germline trimming cut 6 bases from V and 3 bases from J; bases unmatched to any gene: 8. CDR3 residues: CASSFGGRGYNEQFF. Written as DNA, the CDR3 is TGTGCCAGCAGTTTTGGAGGGAGGGGCTACAATGAGCAGTTCTTC.

The rearrangement joins TRBV7-8 to TRBJ2-3; D is perhaps TRBD1 or TRBD2 (5 bases each). Deletions cut 0 bases from V and 4 bases from J, with 11 bases between. The CDR3 loop spans 15 amino acids. Germline V lookup: CDR1 SGHVS, CDR2 FQNEAQ. The CDR3 DNA reads as TGTGCCAGCAGCTTAGCCTGGGGGAAGGCAGATACGCAGTATTTT. It is translated as CASSLAWGKADTQYF. Filled out from reference TRBV7-8 and TRBJ2-3, the complete variable domain reads GAGVSQSPRYKVAKRGQDVALRCDPISGHVSLFWYQQALGQGPEFLTYFQNEAQLDKSGLPSDRFFAERPEGSVSTLKIQRTQQEDSAVYLCASSLAWGKADTQYFGPGTRLTVL.

This clonotype occurred a few times. This chain links TRBV7-8 with TRBJ2-7, with D unresolved. Germline V gives CDR1 SGHVS, CDR2 FQNEAQ. The germline V and J ends were trimmed by 5 bases and 5 bases, with 16 bases remaining between them. The CDR3 extends over 14 amino acids. CDR3 nucleotides: TGTGCCAGCAGCGCGCCCCCCGTTACTGACGAGCAGTACTTC. This encodes CASSAPPVTDEQYF.

CDR3 protein: CSVEEPLGGEQFF. DNA of the CDR3: TGCAGCGTTGAAGAGCCCCTAGGTGGCGAGCAGTTCTTC. The V and J genes are TRBV29-1 and TRBJ2-1; no firm D call. The germline V gene encodes CDR1 SQVTM and CDR2 ANQGSEA. This CDR3 has 13 residues. V was trimmed by 0 bases and J by 10 bases, leaving 13 bases between them.

J is TRBJ2-1 and V is TRBV3-1; D possibly corresponds to TRBD2 (6 bases). The CDR3 loop spans 15 amino acids. V was pared by 4 bases and J by 8 bases, with 18 bases between. From germline, CDR1 is LGHDT and CDR2 YNNKEL (reference sequence). Written as DNA, the CDR3 is TGTGCCAGCAGCCCAGTAGCGGCCAAGGCATATGAGCAGTTCTTC. Amino acid sequence: CASSPVAAKAYEQFF.

The chain links TRBV9 to TRBJ2-5; no reliable D call. Trimming left V 0 bases short and J 10 bases short, with 13 bases between. This CDR3 region has 13 residues. Germline V lookup: CDR1 SGDLS, CDR2 YYNGEE. The CDR3 region is CASSVGRTGGQYF. The CDR3 DNA follows: TGTGCCAGCAGCGTAGGCCGGACGGGCGGCCAGTACTTC.

This clonotype was detected a few times. A read error may be the cause here, since a much bigger clone is one base away. This sequence joins TRBV6-1 and TRBJ2-2, with TRBD2 matching over 13 bases. In germline, CDR1 is MNHNS, CDR2 SASEGT. CDR3 length equals 17 residues. Trimming took 4 bases from V and 6 from J; bases not matched to a gene: 8. The CDR3 sequence is CASSGRTSGRYAGELFF. In DNA, the CDR3 is TGTGCCAGCAGTGGCCGGACTAGCGGGAGATACGCCGGGGAGCTGTTTTTT.

The chain links TRBV20-1 to TRBJ1-1; D may be TRBD1 (5 bases). In germline, CDR1 is DFQATT, CDR2 SNEGSKA (reference sequence). The CDR3 runs to 13 residues. Trimming took 6 bases from V and 1 from J, leaving 12 bases between them. The CDR3 loop is CSAGTGQNTEAFF. In DNA, the CDR3 is TGCAGTGCCGGAACTGGACAGAACACTGAAGCTTTCTTT.

This chain links TRBV19 with TRBJ2-2; the D gene is possibly TRBD1 (5 bases). CDR3 size: 16 residues. CDR1 LNHDA and CDR2 SQIVND come from the germline V gene (reference sequence). Trimming took off 6 bases at V and 2 bases at J, with 16 bases between the two ends. Written as DNA, the CDR3 is TGTGCCAGTAGGGACCCGTTGGGGCCAAACACCGGGGAGCTGTTTTTT. It yields the protein CASRDPLGPNTGELFF. Supplemented by reference TRBV19 and TRBJ2-2, the full variable domain reads DGGITQSPKYLFRKEGQNVTLSCEQNLNHDAMYWYRQDPGQGLRLIYYSQIVNDFQKGDIAEGYSVSREKKESFPLTVTSAQKNPTAFYLCASRDPLGPNTGELFFGEGSRLTVL.

This chain joins TRBV20-1 and TRBJ2-7; 9 nucleotides line up with TRBD2. CDR1 DFQATT and CDR2 SNEGSKA come from the germline V gene (reference sequence). The J segment lost 5 bases and the V segment lost 1 base, leaving 9 bases of the junction unmatched. The CDR3 consists of 15 residues. The CDR3, as DNA: TGCAGTGCTAGAGCAAACAGGGCGGGAGGGGACGAGCAGTACTTC. Translating it yields CSARANRAGGDEQYF.

This chain joins TRBV7-9 and TRBJ2-3, with 8 bases identical to TRBD2. The germline V gene encodes CDR1 SEHNR and CDR2 FQNEAQ (reference sequence). Trimming at V came to 4 bases and at J to 4 bases, leaving 10 bases not matched to a gene. The CDR3 extends over 16 amino acids. CDR3 in amino acids: CASSSYGGGNADTQYF. The CDR3 DNA follows: TGTGCCAGCAGCTCGTATGGCGGGGGGAATGCAGATACGCAGTATTTT.

In regard to this clonotype: A read error is possible here, since a much larger clone lies one base away. This CDR3 reads CASSPRASETQFF. DNA of the CDR3: TGTGCCAGCAGTCCGCGGGCGTCGGAGACCCAGTTCTTC. This sequence joins TRBV12-3 or TRBV12-4 and TRBJ2-1; D might be TRBD2 (5 bases). V shed 5 bases and J shed 13 bases, with 18 bases lying between them. The CDR3 totals 13 residues.